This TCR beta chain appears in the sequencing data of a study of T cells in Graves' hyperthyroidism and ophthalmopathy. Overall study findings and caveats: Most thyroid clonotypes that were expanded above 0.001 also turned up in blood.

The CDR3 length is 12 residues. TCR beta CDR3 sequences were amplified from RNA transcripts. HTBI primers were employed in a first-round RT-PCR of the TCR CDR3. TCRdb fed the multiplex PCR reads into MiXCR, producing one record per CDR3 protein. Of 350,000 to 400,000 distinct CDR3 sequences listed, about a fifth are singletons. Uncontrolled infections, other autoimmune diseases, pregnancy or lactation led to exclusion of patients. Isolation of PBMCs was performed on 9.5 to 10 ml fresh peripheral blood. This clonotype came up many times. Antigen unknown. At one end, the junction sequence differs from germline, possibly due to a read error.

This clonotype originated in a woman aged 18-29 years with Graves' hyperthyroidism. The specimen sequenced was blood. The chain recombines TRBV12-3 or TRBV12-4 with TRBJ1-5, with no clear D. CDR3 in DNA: TGTGCCAGCAGAGAAAGCTCTCAGTCCCAGCATTTT. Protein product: CASRESSQSQHF.